The 18 T cell receptor beta chains given below trace back to one sample, sequenced in a study of blood T cell repertoires in COVID-19. Clones were sequenced by immunoSEQ multiplex PCR, and TCRdb holds only the in-frame ones, with some missing. The table includes roughly 200,000 clones, more than 75% detected once. What was sequenced was peripheral blood. The receptors stem from a woman at least 80 years old with COVID-19, enrolled during active disease.

The CDR3 sequence is CASSPPQSVSYTF. CDR3 DNA sequence: TGTGCCAGCAGCCCGCCCCAGTCCGTGAGCTACACCTTC. This chain connects TRBV11-1 to TRBJ1-2; D is unclear. The V gene lost 5 bases and the J gene lost 9 bases, with 16 bases spanning the gap. There are 13 residues in the CDR3. Germline lookup yields CDR1 SGHAT and CDR2 FQDESV (reference sequence). Variable domain in full (rest from reference TRBV11-1 and TRBJ1-2): EAEVAQSPRYKITEKSQAVAFWCDPISGHATLYWYRQILGQGPELLVQFQDESVVDDSQLPKDRFSAERLKGVDSTLKIQPAELGDSAMYLCASSPPQSVSYTFGSGTRLTVV.

The V gene is TRBV29-1, the J gene TRBJ1-2, with D uncertain. From germline, CDR1 is SQVTM and CDR2 ANQGSEA. This CDR3 is built from 12 residues. The V end lost 4 bases, the J end lost 8 bases, and 14 bases lay between the germline ends. The CDR3 sequence: CSVGGEVQGYTF. The CDR3 region has the DNA TGCAGCGTTGGCGGGGAGGTGCAAGGCTACACCTTC.

This chain uses TRBV5-1 with TRBJ1-2; 8 bases agree with TRBD1. From germline, CDR1 is SGHRS and CDR2 YFSETQ. After removal of 1 base from V and 6 bases from J, the junction contained 8 bases not matched to a gene. This CDR3 contains 15 residues. The CDR3 DNA is TGCGCCAGCAGCTTGATGCCGGGACAGGAAGATGGCTACACCTTC. Encoded protein: CASSLMPGQEDGYTF.

V gene TRBV28 combines with J gene TRBJ1-1, with TRBD1 matching over 7 bases. The CDR3 covers 13 residues. V trimming: 5 bases; J trimming: 4 bases; junction bases outside the gene matches: 4. Germline CDR1 MDHEN, CDR2 SYDVKM. The DNA of the CDR3 is TGTGCCAGCAGTCTCGGGGACAGCACTGAAGCTTTCTTT. Protein product: CASSLGDSTEAFF. The complete variable domain, with remaining parts taken from reference TRBV28 and TRBJ1-1, reads DVKVTQSSRYLVKRTGEKVFLECVQDMDHENMFWYRQDPGLGLRLIYFSYDVKMKEKGDIPEGYSVSREKKERFSLILESASTNQTSMYLCASSLGDSTEAFFGQGTRLTVV.

This chain joins TRBV19 and TRBJ1-1, with TRBD1 as a possible D gene (5 bases). There are 13 residues in the CDR3. In germline, CDR1 is LNHDA, CDR2 SQIVND (reference sequence). V shed 5 bases and J shed 5 bases, with 12 bases lying between them. The DNA of the CDR3 is TGTGCCAGTAGTGCGGAAGGGGCAACTGAAGCTTTCTTT. Encoded protein: CASSAEGATEAFF.

This clone was seen a handful of times. Other DNA sequences in the sample encode the same CDR3. The rearrangement uses TRBV18 and TRBJ2-1; TRBD2 matches at 8 bases. The CDR3 has 15 residues. Germline CDR1 is KGHSH and CDR2 is LQKENI. Losses at the gene ends were 1 base for V and 3 bases for J; bases not matched to a gene: 2. The CDR3 bases are TGTGCCAGCTCACCACAGCTAGCGGGCTACAATGAGCAGTTCTTC. Its translation is CASSPQLAGYNEQFF.

This clone has a single count. The chain joins TRBV6-1 to TRBJ1-1; the D is unclear. Trimming shortened V by 3 bases and J by 5 bases, and 10 bases separated the two germline ends. The CDR3 consists of 13 residues. Germline loops: CDR1 MNHNS, CDR2 SASEGT. CDR3 residues: CASSEGRWTEAFF. The CDR3 coding sequence is TGTGCCAGCAGTGAGGGCAGGTGGACTGAAGCTTTCTTT.

The CDR3 sequence is CASSVTSGRSNEQFF. The CDR3 DNA follows: TGTGCCAGCAGCGTTACTAGCGGGAGGAGCAATGAGCAGTTCTTC. The chain employs TRBV9 and TRBJ2-1, with 12 nucleotides matching TRBD2. V lost 2 bases, J lost 6 bases, and 3 bases stayed unmatched. Looked up from germline, CDR1 is SGDLS and CDR2 is YYNGEE. There are 15 residues in the CDR3.

The rearrangement uses TRBV5-5 and TRBJ2-1; D is possibly TRBD1 (6 bases). V lost 6 bases to trimming and J lost 3 bases, with 22 bases between them. The CDR3 totals 17 residues. The germline V gene has CDR1 SGHKS and CDR2 YYEKEE (reference sequence). CDR3 DNA sequence: TGTGCCAGCACTCTTGGGGGAAGCAGGGGCCACTACAATGAGCAGTTCTTC. This sequence encodes CASTLGGSRGHYNEQFF.

The chain joins TRBV11-1 to TRBJ1-2; the D gene is possibly TRBD1 (5 bases). This CDR3 spans 11 amino acids. V gave up 4 bases and J gave up 10 bases, with 10 bases separating them. Germline CDR1 reads SGHAT; CDR2 reads FQDESV (reference sequence). CDR3 nucleotide sequence: TGTGCCAGCAGCTCCAGGGTTGACTACACCTTC. Its translation: CASSSRVDYTF.

The rearrangement links TRBV19 to TRBJ2-1, with 12 bases identical to TRBD2. The J segment lost 8 bases and the V segment lost 6 bases, leaving 8 bases of the junction unmatched. From germline, CDR1 is LNHDA and CDR2 SQIVND (reference sequence). The CDR3 sequence is 15 residues long. This chain's CDR3 is CASSRLAGVPDEQFF. The CDR3 nucleotides are TGTGCCAGTAGCCGACTAGCGGGGGTACCCGATGAGCAGTTCTTC.

The rearrangement links TRBV7-2 to TRBJ2-1, with D unresolved. Germline-derived CDR1 and CDR2 are SGHTA and FQGNSA. V gave up 2 bases and J gave up 6 bases, with 11 bases separating them. The CDR3 is 14 amino acids. The CDR3 DNA reads as TGTGCCAGCAGCTTAATAGAGATCCGCAATGAGCAGTTCTTC. Its translation is CASSLIEIRNEQFF.

The rearrangement joins TRBV3-1 (or the pseudogene TRBV3-2) to TRBJ1-1, with D perhaps matching TRBD1 (5 bases). Germline loops: CDR1 LGHDT, CDR2 YNNKEL (reference sequence). The CDR3 is 15 residues long. Trimming cost V 3 bases and J 0 bases, with 11 bases left between them. CDR3 sequence reads: CASSHFRQMNTEAFF. CDR3 bases: TGTGCCAGCAGCCATTTTCGACAGATGAACACTGAAGCTTTCTTT.

The V call is TRBV6-5, the J call TRBJ2-3; 8 bases are shared with TRBD2. Per the germline V gene, CDR1 is MNHEY and CDR2 is SVGAGI. The CDR3 sequence is 14 residues long. V lost 7 bases, J lost 1 base, and 4 bases stayed unmatched. CDR3 nucleotide sequence: TGTGCCAGCACGAGCGGGAGCGGCACAGATACGCAGTATTTT. As protein: CASTSGSGTDTQYF.

The chain joins TRBV9 to TRBJ1-4; perhaps TRBD1 as D (6 bases). The CDR3 is 14 amino acids. V lost 2 bases and J 4 bases, leaving 9 bases between the germline ends. In germline, CDR1 is SGDLS, CDR2 YYNGEE. The CDR3 DNA sequence: TGTGCCAGCAGCGTTCGGACAGATAATGAAAAACTGTTTTTT. Encoded protein: CASSVRTDNEKLFF.

This clone has more than one count but fewer than ten. The CDR3 DNA sequence: TGTGCCAGCAGTACCTCGACAGCTGGGGCCAACGTCCTGACTTTC. Protein sequence: CASSTSTAGANVLTF. The chain is built from TRBV6-5 and TRBJ2-6; weak D call: TRBD1 (5 bases). V was trimmed by 5 bases and J by 2 bases, leaving 10 bases between them. This CDR3 has 15 residues. Germline loops: CDR1 MNHEY, CDR2 SVGAGI.

The chain combines TRBV5-1 with TRBJ1-2, with TRBD1 identical over 10 bases. J lost 2 bases, V lost 0 bases, and 1 base had no gene match. In germline, CDR1 is SGHRS, CDR2 YFSETQ. This CDR3 region has 15 residues. CDR3 loop: CASSLGTGGNYGYTF. CDR3 sequence (DNA): TGCGCCAGCAGCTTGGGGACAGGGGGGAACTATGGCTACACCTTC.

The rearrangement joins TRBV30 to TRBJ1-6, with a weak D call TRBD1 (6 bases). Trimming stripped 2 bases from V and 9 bases from J, with 17 bases between. The CDR3 runs 15 residues. CDR1 is GTSNPN, CDR2 SVGIG, per germline (reference sequence). The CDR3 DNA reads TGTGCCTGGAGTCCCCTGGGGGGGGGCAGTTCACCCCTCCACTTT. Amino acid sequence: CAWSPLGGGSSPLHF.